Listed here is a single TCR beta chain. Antigen unknown. The sample comes from a study of T cells in Graves' hyperthyroidism and ophthalmopathy. Looking at the study overall: Peripheral blood draws took place at initial diagnosis, ahead of any treatment.

The CDR3 loop spans 16 amino acids. Trimming cost V 2 bases and J 3 bases, with 14 bases left between them. From RNA transcripts, TCR beta CDR3 regions were amplified. First-round RT-PCR of the TCR CDR3 relied on the HTBI primer set. TCRdb reprocessed the multiplex PCR reads with MiXCR, giving one entry per CDR3 protein. The table has about 400,000 distinct CDR3 sequences, around 15% seen once. Study-wide results and limits: A model of 13 V-J pairs discriminated ophthalmopathy from stable hyperthyroidism. Peripheral blood also featured most of the thyroid clonotypes expanded above 0.001.

The specimen was blood. V and J are TRBV12-3 or TRBV12-4 and TRBJ1-5, with D perhaps TRBD1 (5 bases). The clonotype comes from a man in his forties or fifties with Graves' ophthalmopathy. CDR3 in amino acids: CASSLWGLTINQPQHF. The DNA for the CDR3 is TGTGCCAGCAGTTTATGGGGGTTGACAATCAATCAGCCCCAGCATTTT.